A selection of T cell receptor beta chains follows, all from one sample in a study of shared clonotypes between healthy human individuals. Repertoires were generated with immunoSEQ multiplex PCR, while TCRdb's copy carries only in-frame clones and drops some. The sample lists about 2.4 million clones, around nine tenths occurring once. Source material: naive CD4+ T cells sorted from blood. These receptors were obtained from a man younger than 35 in good health. CDR3s include the opening cysteine and the closing phenylalanine or tryptophan. D genes are given only for firm matches. Rows give clone size only sometimes, using once, few, many, or a class for an expanded clone.

clone_size,j_call,d_call,v_call,cdr3_nt,cdr3_aa
NA,TRBJ2-7,NA,TRBV20-1,TGCAGTGCGAAGGACAGCTACGAGCAGTACTTC,CSAKDSYEQYF
NA,TRBJ2-7,NA,TRBV30,TGTGCCTGGAGGGACTGGCGAGAGCAGTACTTC,CAWRDWREQYF
once,TRBJ2-3,NA,TRBV25-1,TGTGCCAGCAGTGCGTGGGAGTCTATAGATACGCAGTATTTT,CASSAWESIDTQYF
NA,TRBJ2-3,TRBD2,TRBV5-1,TGCGCCAGCAGCTTAGGAACTAGCGCTATCACAGATACGCAGTATTTT,CASSLGTSAITDTQYF
NA,TRBJ2-7,TRBD2,TRBV10-3,TGTGCCATCAGTGGGCGGGAGGTCTACGAGCAGTACTTC,CAISGREVYEQYF
NA,TRBJ2-7,NA,TRBV7-5,TGTGCCCGTCTATGGGGACACCAAACCTACGAGCAGTACTTC,CARLWGHQTYEQYF
NA,TRBJ2-1,TRBD1,TRBV27,TGTGCCAGCAGGGGGGACAGGGGGAATGAGCAGTTCTTC,CASRGDRGNEQFF
NA,TRBJ1-6,TRBD1,TRBV27,TGTGCCAGCAGTTTAGGACAGGGTACCATCTATAATTCACCCCTCCACTTT,CASSLGQGTIYNSPLHF
NA,TRBJ2-3,NA,TRBV2,TGTGCCAGCAGCGGACTCCTCGGGACGGGCACAGATACGCAGTATTTT,CASSGLLGTGTDTQYF
NA,TRBJ2-7,NA,TRBV9,TGTGCCAGCAGCGTAGAGAATACCCCGGGACTGAAGTACTTC,CASSVENTPGLKYF
once,TRBJ1-4,NA,TRBV18,TGTGCCAGCTCATCCGGGACTATGGGGGAAAAACTGTTTTTT,CASSSGTMGEKLFF
NA,TRBJ2-7,TRBD1,TRBV29-1,TGCAGCGTGGCACCCGGGACAGGCTCCTACGAGCAGTACTTC,CSVAPGTGSYEQYF
NA,TRBJ1-1,NA,TRBV7-9,TGTGCCAGCACCGCCAGGTCCTACACTGAAGCTTTCTTT,CASTARSYTEAFF
NA,TRBJ2-5,TRBD2,TRBV13,TGTGCCACGACGTCTTGGACTAGGAAAGAGACCCAGTACTTC,CATTSWTRKETQYF
NA,TRBJ1-4,NA,TRBV18,TGTGCCAGCTCACCATGGGGCGAAAAACTGTTTTTT,CASSPWGEKLFF
NA,TRBJ1-6,TRBD1,TRBV30,TGTGCCTGGAGTGGGACAGGGGGCGCATCCTATAATTCACCCCTCCACTTT,CAWSGTGGASYNSPLHF
NA,TRBJ2-7,NA,TRBV5-6,TGTGCCAGCAGCCCTTACGAGGTTGGGGGCATGTACTTC,CASSPYEVGGMYF
NA,TRBJ2-6,NA,TRBV5-6,TGTGCCAGCAGCTTGGTGGCTCATACCCCCTCTGGGGCCAACGTCCTGACTTTC,CASSLVAHTPSGANVLTF
NA,TRBJ2-7,NA,TRBV5-1,TGCGCCAGCAGCTTATTCGGCGGCACATTGGTCTACGAGCAGTACTTC,CASSLFGGTLVYEQYF
NA,TRBJ1-1,NA,TRBV9,TGTGCCAGCAGCCGAGGATATCTGGACGAGGGGACTGAAGCTTTCTTT,CASSRGYLDEGTEAFF
NA,TRBJ1-2,NA,TRBV5-1,TGCGCCAGCAGCCCGGAGGAATATTTTAACTATGGCTACACCTTC,CASSPEEYFNYGYTF
NA,TRBJ2-5,NA,TRBV25-1,TGTGCCAGCAGTGGCCTCCGGACGGAGACCCAGTACTTC,CASSGLRTETQYF
NA,TRBJ1-5,NA,TRBV10-3,TGTGCCATCAGTGACGAGGGGTATCAGCCCCAGCATTTT,CAISDEGYQPQHF
NA,TRBJ2-1,NA,TRBV7-2,TGTGCCAGCAGCCTGGACGGGGGAAAGGAGCAGTTCTTC,CASSLDGGKEQFF
NA,TRBJ2-3,NA,TRBV27,TGTGCCAGCAGTTCCATCCGTGGTGCAGATACGCAGTATTTT,CASSSIRGADTQYF
NA,TRBJ2-7,NA,TRBV1,TGCACCAGCAGCCCAAAGATGGGACTAGCGGGGAGCTCCTACGAGCAGTACTTC,CTSSPKMGLAGSSYEQYF
NA,TRBJ1-6,NA,TRBV10-2,TGCGCCAGCAGGGAGGCGTTTACAGGGCCTGCGGGCTCACCCCTCCACTTT,CASREAFTGPAGSPLHF
few,TRBJ1-5,TRBD1,TRBV10-2,TGCGCCAGCAGTGAGTGGGACAGCCCGAATCAGCCCCAGCATTTT,CASSEWDSPNQPQHF
NA,TRBJ1-2,NA,TRBV21-1,TGTGCCAGCAGCATTGACAGGGTCGATGGCTACACCTTC,CASSIDRVDGYTF
NA,TRBJ1-2,NA,TRBV5-1,TGCGCCAGCAGCTTGGGGGGGGCGCAGGCTGAAGGCTACACCTTC,CASSLGGAQAEGYTF
NA,TRBJ1-6,NA,TRBV7-2,TGTGCCAGCAGCTTCGGGACGGTGAATAATTCACCCCTCCACTTT,CASSFGTVNNSPLHF
NA,TRBJ1-2,NA,TRBV27,TGTGCCAGCAGTTTACGGGGAGTTGACTATGGCTACACCTTC,CASSLRGVDYGYTF
NA,TRBJ2-1,TRBD1,TRBV6-1,TGTGCCAGCAGTGAAGTTGGGACAGGGTTAGGCTCCTACAATGAGCAGTTCTTC,CASSEVGTGLGSYNEQFF
NA,TRBJ2-7,NA,TRBV9,TGTGCCAGCAGCGTAGGCAGCTCCTACGAGCAGTACTTC,CASSVGSSYEQYF
once,TRBJ2-5,NA,TRBV9,TGTGCCAGCAGCCCCCTTTGGGTGGCTCAAGAGACCCAGTACTTC,CASSPLWVAQETQYF
NA,TRBJ1-4,NA,TRBV2,TGTGCCAGCAGTCTCGGACAAACTACTAATGAAAAACTGTTTTTT,CASSLGQTTNEKLFF
NA,TRBJ1-1,NA,TRBV19,TGTGCCAGTAGGGAAGAGGTGAGGACTGAAGCTTTCTTT,CASREEVRTEAFF
NA,TRBJ1-3,NA,TRBV6-5,TGTGCCAGCAGTTACCTGGGACCCCCGGGAGGAAACACCATATATTTT,CASSYLGPPGGNTIYF
NA,TRBJ2-5,NA,TRBV10-3,TGTGCCATCCGCGGAGGAGAGACCCAGTACTTC,CAIRGGETQYF
NA,TRBJ1-4,NA,TRBV23-1,TGCGCCAGCAGTCAATCGAGTGAGACTCCGGGGAATGGGGTGTTTTTT,CASSQSSETPGNGVFF